These 26 T cell receptor beta chains share one sample of origin, sequenced in a study of vaccination effects on CD4 cells after COVID-19. Repertoires were generated with immunoSEQ multiplex PCR, while TCRdb's copy carries only in-frame clones and drops some. This table has more than 35,000 clones, roughly two thirds appearing once. No antigen has been assigned to these receptors. Sequencing in the ViraFEST assay came after antigen-specific CD4+ T cells had been expanded with viral peptide pools, which were used to stimulate PBMC. Once cultured for about 9 days, the cells underwent separation to obtain CD4+ T cells. It was between March and December 2020 that the person had a SARS-CoV-2 infection confirmed by PCR. The sequenced sample was CD4+ T cells from PBMCs cultured with a peptide pool, obtained before COVID-19 vaccination. Receptor source: a human donor who had a prior SARS-CoV-2 infection.

V is TRBV3-1 (or the pseudogene TRBV3-2) and J is TRBJ2-1; TRBD2 aligns across 14 bases. This CDR3 region has 15 residues. Looked up from germline, CDR1 is LGHDT and CDR2 is YNNKEL (reference sequence). The V and J ends lost 4 bases and 9 bases, in that order; junction bases with no gene match: 5. The CDR3 coding sequence is TGTGCCAGCAGCCCGGGACTAGCGGGGGTTGGTGAGCAGTTCTTC. Translated, it gives CASSPGLAGVGEQFF.

This chain links TRBV7-2 with TRBJ2-7; weak D call: TRBD1 (5 bases). The CDR3 runs 14 residues. Trimming stripped 5 bases from V and 5 bases from J, with 16 bases between. Germline V gene lookup returns CDR1 SGHTA and CDR2 FQGNSA. CDR3 in amino acids: CASSLQGGFDEQYF. Here the CDR3 DNA reads TGTGCCAGCAGCCTCCAGGGTGGTTTTGACGAGCAGTACTTC.

The CDR3 bases are TGTGCCAGCTCACCCCTAGCGGGGGAAGAGACCCAGTACTTC. Translated, it gives CASSPLAGEETQYF. The chain joins TRBV18 to TRBJ2-5, with 10 bases matching TRBD2. This CDR3 region has 14 residues. Germline V gene data show CDR1 as KGHSH and CDR2 as LQKENI. The V gene end was trimmed by 3 bases and the J gene end by 3 bases; junction bases not matched to a gene: 1.

This clone appeared a few times. This chain links TRBV4-1 with TRBJ1-5; D is perhaps TRBD1 (5 bases). V dropped 1 base and J dropped 0 bases, with 10 bases sitting between them. The CDR3 contains 16 residues. CDR1 is MGHRA and CDR2 is YSYEKL in the germline V gene. The CDR3 coding sequence is TGCGCCAGCAGCCAAGGAACAGGCGATAGCAATCAGCCCCAGCATTTT. Protein: CASSQGTGDSNQPQHF.

This sequence joins TRBV7-8 and TRBJ1-2; 7 positions agree with TRBD1. V trimming: 4 bases; J trimming: 0 bases; junction bases outside the gene matches: 5. From germline, CDR1 is SGHVS and CDR2 FQNEAQ. This CDR3 has 15 residues. The CDR3 nucleotides read TGTGCCAGCAGCTCACAGGGGAGGACTAACTATGGCTACACCTTC. Translation gives CASSSQGRTNYGYTF.

The gene calls are TRBV9 and TRBJ1-3; no reliable D call. This CDR3 spans 15 amino acids. Germline loops: CDR1 SGDLS, CDR2 YYNGEE. V gave up 4 bases and J gave up 8 bases, with 19 bases separating them. The CDR3 coding sequence is TGTGCCAGCAGCCCGGACGGTGTACTGGAGGACACCATATATTTT. This translates into CASSPDGVLEDTIYF.

The chain uses TRBV7-3 and TRBJ2-3, with D possibly being TRBD2 (7 bases). The CDR3 covers 16 residues. V lost 7 bases to trimming and J lost 0 bases, with 17 bases between them. From germline, CDR1 is SGHTA and CDR2 FQGTGA. The CDR3 nucleotides are TGTGCCAGCAACCCAAGGAGGGGGGGGAGCACAGATACGCAGTATTTT. It codes for CASNPRRGGSTDTQYF.

This chain uses TRBV30 with TRBJ2-1, with D tentatively TRBD1 or TRBD2 (7 bases each). V was clipped by 8 bases and J by 10 bases, with 24 bases between them. Germline V gives CDR1 GTSNPN, CDR2 SVGIG (reference sequence). There are 14 residues in the CDR3. The CDR3 DNA follows: TGTGCCGGCTCCCGGGACAGCGGGGCGCGCGAGCAGTTCTTC. Translation gives CAGSRDSGAREQFF.

This sequence joins TRBV30 and TRBJ1-3; D may be TRBD1 (5 bases). The germline gives CDR1 GTSNPN, CDR2 SVGIG (reference sequence). The CDR3 is 14 residues long. V was clipped by 2 bases and J by 2 bases, with 10 bases between them. CDR3 amino acids: CAWSRGTAGNTIYF. DNA for the CDR3: TGTGCCTGGAGTAGAGGGACCGCTGGAAACACCATATATTTT. Based on the CDR3 plus reference TRBV30 and TRBJ1-3, the full variable domain is SQTIHQWPATLVQPVGSPLSLECTVEGTSNPNLYWYRQAAGRGLQLLFYSVGIGQISSEVPQNLSASRPQDRQFILSSKKLLLSDSGFYLCAWSRGTAGNTIYFGEGSWLTVV.

The CDR3 spells CASTGPRTGGYEQYF. The CDR3 DNA reads as TGTGCCAGCACAGGACCCCGGACAGGAGGGTACGAGCAGTACTTC. The chain combines TRBV7-2 with TRBJ2-7; D perhaps matches TRBD1 (7 bases). CDR3 length equals 15 residues. V was trimmed by 7 bases and J by 4 bases, leaving 20 bases between them. Germline CDR1 and CDR2: SGHTA and FQGNSA.

The rearrangement uses TRBV5-1 and TRBJ2-5, with D perhaps TRBD1 or TRBD2 (5 bases each). The length of the CDR3 is 14 residues. Trimming took 2 bases from V and 3 from J, leaving 11 bases between them. CDR1 is SGHRS, CDR2 YFSETQ, per germline. The CDR3 DNA reads as TGCGCCAGCAGCTTTTTTGGGACCGAAGAGACCCAGTACTTC. Translation: CASSFFGTEETQYF.

This clone has just a few counts. V is TRBV9 and J is TRBJ1-2; TRBD1 matches 7 bases. The CDR3 consists of 15 residues. Germline V CDR1 and CDR2: SGDLS, YYNGEE. The J segment lost 4 bases and the V segment lost 0 bases, leaving 6 bases of the junction unmatched. The chain's CDR3 is CASSVDQGQSYGYTF. The CDR3, as DNA: TGTGCCAGCAGCGTAGACCAGGGACAGTCCTATGGCTACACCTTC.

For this clone: The junction and the germline gene differ at one end; a read error may be behind it. The genes are TRBV7-7 and TRBJ2-3, with D possibly TRBD2 on 5 matching bases. This CDR3 is built from 13 residues. Germline CDR1 SSHAT, CDR2 FNYEAQ (reference sequence). In DNA, the CDR3 is TGTGCTAGCAGCCGACGACGGGGAGATACGCAGTATTTT. Amino acid sequence: CASSRRRGDTQYF. Together with reference TRBV7-7 and TRBJ2-3, the CDR3 gives the full variable domain: GAGVSQSPRYKVTKRGQDVTLRCDPISSHATLYWYQQALGQGPEFLTYFNYEAQPDKSGLPSDRFSAERPEGSISTLTIQRTEQRDSAMYRCASSRRRGDTQYFGPGTRLTVL.

This clone was observed once. The V and J genes are TRBV18 and TRBJ1-6; 10 positions agree with TRBD1. The CDR3 length is 15 residues. Germline-derived CDR1 and CDR2 are KGHSH and LQKENI. With 3 bases clipped from V and 11 bases from J, the junction kept 7 bases outside the gene matches. This chain's CDR3 is CASSPRRDRGPPLHF. CDR3 DNA: TGTGCCAGCTCACCCCGACGGGACAGGGGACCACCCCTCCACTTT.

The chain couples TRBV4-1 to TRBJ1-4, with a tentative D call TRBD1 (5 bases). Per the germline V gene, CDR1 is MGHRA and CDR2 is YSYEKL. The CDR3 runs 16 residues. The ends were cut back, 6 bases at V and 5 bases at J, with 19 bases in the middle. CDR3: CASRGWGSPENEKLFF. The DNA of the CDR3 is TGCGCCAGCAGAGGTTGGGGCAGTCCGGAGAATGAAAAACTGTTTTTT.

In its sample, this clone was seen a few times. The chain is built from TRBV2 and TRBJ1-2, with a possible D match to TRBD1 (5 bases). CDR3 length equals 13 residues. V lost 7 bases to trimming and J lost 5 bases, with 14 bases between them. Per germline, CDR1 SNHLY and CDR2 FYNNEI. This chain's CDR3 is CASIRQNFYGYTF. CDR3 nucleotides: TGTGCCAGCATCCGACAGAATTTTTATGGCTACACCTTC.

The genes are TRBV3-1 (or the pseudogene TRBV3-2) and TRBJ2-5; 7 positions match TRBD2. The trim removed 5 bases at V and 3 bases at J, leaving 3 bases unmatched. Looked up from germline, CDR1 is LGHDT and CDR2 is YNNKEL (reference sequence). CDR3 size: 13 residues. For the CDR3, the DNA is TGTGCCAGCAGCGCCGGGACTAAAGAGACCCAGTACTTC. It yields the protein CASSAGTKETQYF.

The V gene is TRBV5-4, the J gene TRBJ2-2, with 8 bases matching TRBD1. The germline V gene has CDR1 SGHNT and CDR2 YYREEE (reference sequence). CDR3 length: 16 residues. After removal of 4 bases from V and 3 bases from J, the junction contained 8 bases not matched to a gene. The CDR3 bases are TGTGCCAGCAGCCCGAGGACAGGGTTGGACACCGGGGAGCTGTTTTTT. This encodes CASSPRTGLDTGELFF.

V usage is TRBV10-3 and J usage is TRBJ2-3, with a possible D match to TRBD1 (5 bases). CDR3 length equals 15 residues. Trimming took 6 bases from V and 6 from J, leaving 19 bases between them. The V gene's germline CDR1 is ENHRY and CDR2 SYGVKD. CDR3 in amino acids: CAISASVGPADTQYF. CDR3 nucleotide sequence: TGTGCCATCAGCGCGTCGGTGGGGCCGGCGGATACGCAGTATTTT.

The chain combines TRBV4-1 with TRBJ2-4; D possibly corresponds to TRBD2 (5 bases). V lost 5 bases and J 0 bases, leaving 23 bases between the germline ends. CDR3 length: 19 amino acids. CDR1 and CDR2 (germline): MGHRA, YSYEKL. CDR3 amino acids: CASSKMVAYPAIAKNIQYF. The CDR3 bases are TGCGCCAGCAGCAAAATGGTAGCGTACCCAGCTATAGCCAAAAACATTCAGTACTTC.

V gene TRBV2 combines with J gene TRBJ1-3, with a possible D match to TRBD1 (6 bases). The germline gives CDR1 SNHLY, CDR2 FYNNEI. This CDR3 contains 15 residues. V lost 5 bases to trimming and J lost 1 base, with 12 bases between them. CDR3 loop: CASSRDIPSGNTIYF. The DNA for the CDR3 is TGTGCCAGCAGTCGGGACATCCCTTCTGGAAACACCATATATTTT.

The V and J genes are TRBV29-1 and TRBJ2-7; maybe TRBD1 (6 bases). The length of the CDR3 is 12 residues. V lost 1 base, J lost 5 bases, and 9 bases lay in between. The germline V gene encodes CDR1 SQVTM and CDR2 ANQGSEA. In nucleotides, the CDR3 is TGCAGCGTTGAAGGGAACAGGGACGAGCAGTACTTC. Encoded protein: CSVEGNRDEQYF.

In DNA, the CDR3 is TGTGCCAGCCTCACCGGGACTGAGCAGTTCTTC. Translating gives CASLTGTEQFF. V and J are TRBV2 and TRBJ2-1; D possibly matches TRBD1 or TRBD2 (5 bases each). CDR3 size: 11 residues. Germline V gives CDR1 SNHLY, CDR2 FYNNEI. V was shortened by 8 bases and J by 9 bases, with 11 bases between the two germline ends.

A few counts support this clone. The rearrangement joins TRBV6-1 to TRBJ1-6; TRBD1 matches at 7 bases. J was trimmed by 10 bases and V by 3 bases; bases with no gene match: 15. The germline V gene encodes CDR1 MNHNS and CDR2 SASEGT. This CDR3 has 17 amino acids. CDR3 sequence (DNA): TGTGCCAGCAGTGAGTTGAGCTCGGGACAGAGTCGCTCACCCCTCCACTTT. Translated: CASSELSSGQSRSPLHF.

This chain's CDR3 is CASSFSGTGGWEQYF. CDR3 nucleotide sequence: TGTGCCAGCAGTTTCTCCGGGACAGGGGGCTGGGAGCAGTACTTC. The rearrangement uses TRBV11-3 and TRBJ2-7, with 12 nucleotides matching TRBD1. The CDR3 length is 15 residues. CDR1 is SGHNT and CDR2 is YENEEA in the germline V gene. V lost 6 bases, J lost 7 bases, and 10 bases stayed unmatched.

The gene calls are TRBV9 and TRBJ2-3; 11 bases line up with TRBD2. This CDR3 has 17 residues. Trimming removed 3 bases from V and 6 bases from J; junction bases left unmatched: 12. The V gene's germline CDR1 is SGDLS and CDR2 YYNGEE. CDR3 sequence (DNA): TGTGCCAGCAGCGCGCTTGGGTCTAGCGGGGGGTCCGATACGCAGTATTTT. The encoded protein is CASSALGSSGGSDTQYF. Full variable domain (outside the CDR3, taken from reference TRBV9 and TRBJ2-3): DSGVTQTPKHLITATGQRVTLRCSPRSGDLSVYWYQQSLDQGLQFLIQYYNGEERAKGNILERFSAQQFPDLHSELNLSSLELGDSALYFCASSALGSSGGSDTQYFGPGTRLTVL.